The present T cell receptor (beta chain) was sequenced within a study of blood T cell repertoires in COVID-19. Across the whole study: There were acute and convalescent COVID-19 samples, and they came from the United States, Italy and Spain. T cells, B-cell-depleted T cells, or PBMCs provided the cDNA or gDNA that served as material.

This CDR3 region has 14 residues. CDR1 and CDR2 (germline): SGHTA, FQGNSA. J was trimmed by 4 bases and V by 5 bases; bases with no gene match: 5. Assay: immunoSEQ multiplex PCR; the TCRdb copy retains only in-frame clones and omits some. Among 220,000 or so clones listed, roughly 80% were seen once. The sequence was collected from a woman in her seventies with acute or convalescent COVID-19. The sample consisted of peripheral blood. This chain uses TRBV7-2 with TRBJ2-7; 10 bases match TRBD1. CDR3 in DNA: TGTGCCAGCAGCAAGCCGGGACAGGGGTACGAGCAGTACTTC. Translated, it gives CASSKPGQGYEQYF.